The source of this T cell receptor beta chain is a study of cytomegalovirus exposure and HLA in healthy donors. Study in general: Among roughly 180 million T cells, an earlier analysis found 117 million unique TCR beta sequences. Study findings and constraints: Near-uniform donor sequencing depth was presumed by presence/absence analyses. Cytomegalovirus status was reportedly diagnosed by the classifier with high sensitivity and specificity. As confirmed in vitro, a few CMV-associated chains were specific for CMV antigens.

The CDR3 extends over 13 amino acids. Between the trimmed V and J ends, which lost 3 bases and 4 bases, there was a span of 7 bases. Germline V gives CDR1 LGHNA, CDR2 YNFKEQ. Remarks on this clone: The antigen is unknown.

The PCR used 60 Vbeta and 13 Jbeta primers. Data came from immunoSEQ multiplex PCR; TCRdb stores just in-frame clones and leaves some out. The table shows roughly 200,000 clones, with around 88% occurring only once. Sequencing was done on a sample of PBMCs. The V and J genes are TRBV4-2 and TRBJ1-5; D not certain. The receptor comes from a woman in her late teens or twenties in good health and CMV-seronegative. The CDR3 region is CASSQNGNQPQHF. CDR3 coding DNA: TGTGCCAGCAGCCAGAACGGGAATCAGCCCCAGCATTTT.